The next 27 T cell receptor beta chains were all read from a single sample in a study of T cell changes during pregnancy in multiple sclerosis. Sequenced by immunoSEQ multiplex PCR; TCRdb stores in-frame clones only, minus some. The sample gives around 50,000 clones, 94% of which show up once; over 0.4% is in the top ten. The material was CD4+ T cells from peripheral blood mononuclear cells, obtained in the first trimester of pregnancy. Receptors originate from a female donor with multiple sclerosis, enrolled in a pregnancy study.

This sequence joins TRBV5-6 and TRBJ2-5; possibly TRBD2 for D (7 bases). Germline V gene lookup returns CDR1 SGHDT and CDR2 YYEEEE. CDR3 length equals 15 residues. Trimming took off 3 bases at V and 4 bases at J, with 16 bases between the two ends. As DNA, the CDR3 is TGTGCCAGCAGCTGGGGGGGACAACCCACAGAGACCCAGTACTTC. It yields the protein CASSWGGQPTETQYF.

In DNA form, the CDR3 reads TGTGCCAGCAGTGAGGGGGCTAGCGGGACCTACGAGCAGTACTTC. Translating it yields CASSEGASGTYEQYF. This chain uses TRBV6-1 with TRBJ2-7; 9 bases align to TRBD2. With 3 bases clipped from V and 2 bases from J, the junction kept 5 bases outside the gene matches. CDR1 is MNHNS, CDR2 SASEGT, per germline. The CDR3 runs 15 residues.

The chain uses TRBV27 and TRBJ2-1, with 11 bases that match TRBD1. Germline loops: CDR1 MNHEY, CDR2 SMNVEV (reference sequence). After removal of 10 bases from V and 7 bases from J, the junction contained 6 bases not matched to a gene. CDR3 length equals 13 residues. CDR3 protein: CATWTGGGNEQFF. In nucleotides, the CDR3 is TGTGCCACCTGGACAGGGGGCGGGAATGAGCAGTTCTTC.

This clone occurred a few times. The CDR3 loop is CASSARGGIGSPLHF. The DNA of the CDR3 is TGTGCCAGCAGCGCGAGGGGAGGCATCGGTTCACCCCTCCACTTT. J is TRBJ1-6 and V is TRBV9, with D tentatively TRBD1 (5 bases). In germline, CDR1 is SGDLS, CDR2 YYNGEE. The CDR3 runs 15 residues. V was shortened by 3 bases and J by 9 bases, with 16 bases between the two germline ends.

The chain employs TRBV6-1 and TRBJ2-3, with D perhaps matching TRBD2 (6 bases). The CDR3 covers 14 residues. Germline CDR1 is MNHNS and CDR2 is SASEGT. V was clipped by 1 base and J by 5 bases, with 10 bases between them. In nucleotides, the CDR3 is TGTGCCAGCAGTGAAGTTGGAGGGAGAGATACGCAGTATTTT. It translates to CASSEVGGRDTQYF.

The chain carries TRBV7-6 and TRBJ2-1; 11 bases match TRBD2. The germline V gene has CDR1 SGHVS and CDR2 FNYEAQ. V was pared by 6 bases and J by 8 bases, with 12 bases of the junction left unmatched. The CDR3 runs 16 residues. CDR3 nucleotide sequence: TGTGCCAGCAGACCTCCGGCTAGCGGGGGGAGGGATGAGCAGTTCTTC. The encoded protein is CASRPPASGGRDEQFF.

This chain links TRBV6-4 with TRBJ2-1; perhaps TRBD1 as D (6 bases). The V and J ends lost 9 bases and 2 bases respectively, with 14 bases between them. Germline V gene lookup returns CDR1 MRHNA and CDR2 SNTAGT. The CDR3 loop spans 14 amino acids. The CDR3 region is CASCLTGTYNEQFF. CDR3 DNA sequence: TGTGCCAGTTGCCTGACAGGCACCTACAATGAGCAGTTCTTC.

CDR3 bases: TGCGCCAGCAGTGAGGGGAGAGGGGATACGCAGTATTTT. Translated, it gives CASSEGRGDTQYF. J is TRBJ2-3 and V is TRBV10-2, with D possibly matching TRBD2 (5 bases). This CDR3 contains 13 residues. The V gene's germline CDR1 is WSHSY and CDR2 SAAADI. With 2 bases removed from V and 6 bases from J, the gap between germline ends came to 9 bases.

The chain joins TRBV19 to TRBJ2-7, with D hard to call. The CDR3 runs 13 residues. The V end lost 5 bases, the J end lost 6 bases, and 14 bases lay between the germline ends. Germline CDR1 is LNHDA and CDR2 is SQIVND (reference sequence). The CDR3 here is CASSVGSLGEQYF. In nucleotides, the CDR3 is TGTGCCAGTAGTGTGGGCAGTTTGGGCGAGCAGTACTTC.

CDR3 coding DNA: TGTGCCAGCAGCGTTGGACTAGCGGGGGGGCCCGGGGAGCTGTTTTTT. It codes for CASSVGLAGGPGELFF. The chain carries TRBV9 and TRBJ2-2; 15 bases agree with TRBD2. CDR3 length: 16 amino acids. Germline CDR1 SGDLS, CDR2 YYNGEE. Trimming cost V 2 bases and J 6 bases; bases outside gene matches: 2.

This clone has only one observation. The DNA of the CDR3 is TGTGCCAGCAGCTTAACCGTGGACAGCCGACAAGCTTTCTTT. Translation gives CASSLTVDSRQAFF. V is TRBV7-3 and J is TRBJ1-1, with TRBD1 as a possible D gene (6 bases). V was cut by 0 bases and J by 9 bases, with 14 bases left in between. There are 14 residues in the CDR3. CDR1 and CDR2 from the germline V gene are SGHTA and FQGTGA.

CDR3 nucleotide sequence: TGTGCCAGTGCGGAGGGGGAGACCCAGTACTTC. It translates to CASAEGETQYF. This chain connects TRBV19 to TRBJ2-5, with D perhaps matching TRBD2 (6 bases). With 8 bases removed from V and 5 bases from J, the gap between germline ends came to 9 bases. Germline CDR1 and CDR2: LNHDA and SQIVND (reference sequence). The CDR3 is made up of 11 amino acids.

A single count supports this clone. The chain combines TRBV10-2 with TRBJ1-5, with 8 bases fitting TRBD1. V shed 7 bases and J 5 bases; nucleotides not matched to a gene: 7. The CDR3 runs 14 residues. Germline V gives CDR1 WSHSY, CDR2 SAAADI. CDR3 region: CASKLTGAHQPQHF. Written as DNA, the CDR3 is TGCGCCAGCAAGTTGACAGGGGCCCATCAGCCCCAGCATTTT.

The rearrangement uses TRBV5-1 and TRBJ1-5, with D uncertain. V dropped 0 bases and J dropped 0 bases, with 10 bases sitting between them. Germline CDR1 is SGHRS and CDR2 is YFSETQ. CDR3 size: 16 residues. The CDR3 region is CASSLDWQNSNQPQHF. The CDR3 bases are TGCGCCAGCAGCTTGGATTGGCAGAATAGCAATCAGCCCCAGCATTTT. The complete variable domain, with remaining parts taken from reference TRBV5-1 and TRBJ1-5, reads KAGVTQTPRYLIKTRGQQVTLSCSPISGHRSVSWYQQTPGQGLQFLFEYFSETQRNKGNFPGRFSGRQFSNSRSEMNVSTLELGDSALYLCASSLDWQNSNQPQHFGDGTRLSIL.

This clone is a singleton in its sample. V usage is TRBV2 and J usage is TRBJ1-2; weak D call: TRBD1 (5 bases). Germline CDR1 is SNHLY and CDR2 is FYNNEI. This CDR3 contains 18 residues. V lost 5 bases to trimming and J lost 0 bases, with 22 bases between them. The CDR3 DNA reads as TGTGCCAGCAGTAAGACTTGGACATCACAGCTAACTAACTATGGCTACACCTTC. It codes for CASSKTWTSQLTNYGYTF.

In this sample, this clone turned up a few times. The chain is built from TRBV7-2 and TRBJ2-1; 9 nucleotides agree with TRBD2. Germline CDR1 and CDR2: SGHTA and FQGNSA. The CDR3 is 14 residues long. Trimming took 3 bases from V and 10 from J; bases not matched to a gene: 7. As DNA, the CDR3 is TGTGCCAGCAGCTTTGGCGGGGGGGCCAAGGAGCAGTTCTTC. Translation: CASSFGGGAKEQFF. The variable domain in full, completed from reference TRBV7-2 and TRBJ2-1, reads GAGVSQSPSNKVTEKGKDVELRCDPISGHTALYWYRQSLGQGLEFLIYFQGNSAPDKSGLPSDRFSAERTGGSVSTLTIQRTQQEDSAVYLCASSFGGGAKEQFFGPGTRLTVL.

The V gene is TRBV19, the J gene TRBJ2-5; perhaps TRBD1 as D (5 bases). This CDR3 region has 14 residues. Germline assignment: CDR1 LNHDA and CDR2 SQIVND (reference sequence). Deletions cut 3 bases from V and 2 bases from J, with 10 bases between. The CDR3 loop is CASSIGQGQETQYF. As DNA, the CDR3 is TGTGCCAGTAGTATTGGCCAGGGACAAGAGACCCAGTACTTC.

Remarks on this clone: The sample contains more than one DNA sequence encoding this CDR3. The chain carries TRBV2 and TRBJ2-7, with TRBD1 matching 8 bases. CDR1 SNHLY and CDR2 FYNNEI come from the germline V gene. V lost 5 bases and J lost 0; bases outside the gene matches: 6. There are 15 residues in the CDR3. CDR3 residues: CASSRDRPSSYEQYF. CDR3 nucleotide sequence: TGTGCCAGCAGTAGGGACAGGCCTAGCTCCTACGAGCAGTACTTC.

The V gene is TRBV2, the J gene TRBJ2-5; 9 bases match TRBD2. The junction had 5 bases not matched to a gene; V was cut back by 1 base and J by 5 bases. This CDR3 is built from 15 residues. Germline lookup yields CDR1 SNHLY and CDR2 FYNNEI. The CDR3 loop is CASSEVLAGSETQYF. The CDR3 DNA is TGTGCCAGCAGTGAAGTGCTAGCGGGGTCGGAGACCCAGTACTTC.

The genes are TRBV19 and TRBJ2-5; 9 nucleotides match TRBD2. Germline V CDR1 and CDR2: LNHDA, SQIVND (reference sequence). V shed 2 bases and J 1 base; nucleotides not matched to a gene: 2. The CDR3 sequence is 15 residues long. The CDR3 reads CASSIIAGVQETQYF. The CDR3 DNA follows: TGTGCCAGTAGTATAATAGCGGGGGTCCAAGAGACCCAGTACTTC.

Notes on this clone: A read error may produce the germline difference seen at one junction end. This chain connects TRBV29-1 to TRBJ1-2; 7 positions agree with TRBD1. The CDR3 runs 14 residues. Looked up from germline, CDR1 is SQVTM and CDR2 is ANQGSEA. CDR3 bases: TGCAGCGCTGAACCCGGGACAGCTATTGGTGGCTACACCTTC. It translates to CSAEPGTAIGGYTF. The complete variable domain, with remaining parts taken from reference TRBV29-1 and TRBJ1-2, reads SAVISQKPSRDICQRGTSLTIQCQVDSQVTMMFWYRQQPGQSLTLIATANQGSEATYESGFVIDKFPISRPNLTFSTLTVSNMSPEDSSIYLCSAEPGTAIGGYTFGSGTRLTVV.

This clone was counted once. This chain links TRBV4-1 with TRBJ2-4, with TRBD2 matching over 8 bases. The CDR3 totals 18 residues. V trimming: 0 bases; J trimming: 0 bases; junction bases outside the gene matches: 7. Germline-derived CDR1 and CDR2 are MGHRA and YSYEKL. DNA of the CDR3: TGCGCCAGCAGCCAAGATGGCGGGGGGCGGGGAGCCAAAAACATTCAGTACTTC. Translating it yields CASSQDGGGRGAKNIQYF.

This clone was recorded only once. This sequence joins TRBV11-3 and TRBJ2-7, with D tentatively TRBD1 (5 bases). The V and J ends lost 5 bases and 6 bases respectively, with 14 bases between them. The CDR3 totals 13 residues. Germline loops: CDR1 SGHNT, CDR2 YENEEA. CDR3 sequence reads: CASSQLADSEQYF. The CDR3 DNA reads TGTGCCAGCAGCCAATTAGCCGACAGCGAGCAGTACTTC.

The V call is TRBV7-9, the J call TRBJ1-2; 7 bases are shared with TRBD1. Germline V gene lookup returns CDR1 SEHNR and CDR2 FQNEAQ (reference sequence). The CDR3 consists of 14 residues. Unmatched junction bases numbered 9, after V lost 4 bases and J lost 7 bases. Here the CDR3 DNA reads TGTGCCAGCAGCTCCATCAGGGGGATAATTGGCTACACCTTC. This sequence encodes CASSSIRGIIGYTF.

V and J are TRBV18 and TRBJ2-5; a possible D gene is TRBD1 (6 bases). V gave up 3 bases and J gave up 3 bases, with 14 bases separating them. In germline, CDR1 is KGHSH, CDR2 LQKENI. The CDR3 covers 15 residues. The DNA of the CDR3 is TGTGCCAGCTCACCGCCGGGCAGGGGTAAAGAGACCCAGTACTTC. Translated: CASSPPGRGKETQYF.

The V call is TRBV14, the J call TRBJ1-2; perhaps TRBD1 as D (5 bases). Per the germline V gene, CDR1 is SGHDN and CDR2 is FVKESK. CDR3 size: 14 residues. Trimming removed 1 base at V and 8 bases at J, with 14 bases between. CDR3 protein: CASSQVKGLRGYTF. In DNA, the CDR3 is TGTGCCAGCAGCCAAGTGAAGGGGCTGAGGGGCTACACCTTC.

The gene calls are TRBV11-2 and TRBJ2-2; TRBD2 agrees at 8 bases. Germline CDR1 and CDR2: SGHAT and FQNNGV. The CDR3 loop spans 14 amino acids. Trimming removed 9 bases from V and 4 bases from J; junction bases left unmatched: 7. In DNA, the CDR3 is TGTGCCAGGGGCGGGGCGGGAGGCACCGGGGAGCTGTTTTTT. Translated: CARGGAGGTGELFF.